This T cell receptor (beta chain) appears in the sequencing data of a study of molecular identifiers for immune sequencing clone quantification. The table lists this clonotype with a few counts. From the PCR reads, TCRdb called clonotypes with MiXCR, one entry per CDR3 protein. The table shows about 320,000 distinct CDR3 sequences, with 20% to 25% occurring only once. V lost 1 base to trimming and J lost 2 bases, with 12 bases between them. This CDR3 spans 15 amino acids. CDR1 is SQVTM, CDR2 ANQGSEA, per germline. This TCR came from a human donor in good health. Some libraries in this study had Jurkat cell RNA spiked in. The chain links TRBV29-1 to TRBJ2-1; D perhaps matches TRBD2 (6 bases). Sequenced material: naive CD8+ T cells from blood, with Jurkat cell RNA spiked in. Subset here: FACS-sorted CD8+CD4-CCR7+CD45RA+ naive T cells. The CDR3 sequence: CSVEGGDSTYNEQFF. CDR3 DNA: TGCAGCGTTGAAGGGGGGGACTCCACCTACAATGAGCAGTTCTTC.